Shown below are 8 T cell receptor beta chains from a single sample sequenced in a study of identical twins. Using its own MiXCR run on the 5' RACE reads, TCRdb lists one record per CDR3 protein. Among about 900,000 distinct CDR3 sequences listed, approximately 13% were seen once. The same sample was also studied in work on yellow fever vaccine responses in identical twins.

Source material: PBMCs. These receptors were obtained from a young woman in good health.

The chain combines TRBV28 with TRBJ2-1, with 10 nucleotides matching TRBD2. Germline CDR1 and CDR2: MDHEN and SYDVKM. With V trimmed by 0 bases and J by 0 bases, 8 bases remained unmatched. The CDR3 covers 19 residues. CDR3 nucleotide sequence: TGTGCCAGCAGTTTATGGGCTAGCGGGGGAGATAGCTCCTACAATGAGCAGTTCTTC. This codes for CASSLWASGGDSSYNEQFF.

The sample holds a few counts of this clonotype. The rearrangement joins TRBV12-3 or TRBV12-4 to TRBJ2-2; D uncertain. Trimming removed 8 bases from V and 6 bases from J, with 7 bases in between. This CDR3 spans 11 amino acids. CDR3 in amino acids: CASHWAGELFF. The CDR3 nucleotides are TGTGCCAGCCATTGGGCCGGGGAGCTGTTTTTT.

The rearrangement links TRBV5-1 to TRBJ2-1; 7 bases are shared with TRBD2. Germline values: CDR1 SGHRS, CDR2 YFSETQ. V shed 1 base, J shed 6 bases, and the junction held 7 bases outside the gene matches. The CDR3 covers 15 residues. For the CDR3, the DNA is TGCGCCAGCAGCTTGTACCTAGCGGCAATCAATGAGCAGTTCTTC. Protein sequence: CASSLYLAAINEQFF. Complete variable domain (other parts from reference TRBV5-1 and TRBJ2-1): KAGVTQTPRYLIKTRGQQVTLSCSPISGHRSVSWYQQTPGQGLQFLFEYFSETQRNKGNFPGRFSGRQFSNSRSEMNVSTLELGDSALYLCASSLYLAAINEQFFGPGTRLTVL.

The V call is TRBV5-1, the J call TRBJ2-5; possibly TRBD1 or TRBD2 for D (5 bases each). The CDR3 has 14 amino acids. Germline values: CDR1 SGHRS, CDR2 YFSETQ. With 4 bases removed from V and 2 bases from J, the gap between germline ends came to 12 bases. As DNA, the CDR3 is TGCGCCAGCAGCACTGGGACCTTTCAAGAGACCCAGTACTTC. The encoded protein is CASSTGTFQETQYF.

Regarding this clonotype: This may be a read error, as it is one base from a much larger clone. CDR3 DNA sequence: TGTGCCAGCAGTTTACTCCAGCCTCCCCACGAGCAGTACTTC. It yields the protein CASSLLQPPHEQYF. The V call is TRBV28, the J call TRBJ2-7; D not resolved. This CDR3 spans 14 amino acids. Per germline, CDR1 MDHEN and CDR2 SYDVKM. The germline V and J ends were trimmed by 2 bases and 5 bases, with 13 bases remaining between them. Filled out from reference TRBV28 and TRBJ2-7, the complete variable domain reads DVKVTQSSRYLVKRTGEKVFLECVQDMDHENMFWYRQDPGLGLRLIYFSYDVKMKEKGDIPEGYSVSREKKERFSLILESASTNQTSMYLCASSLLQPPHEQYFGPGTRLTVT.

The chain has TRBV6-4 and TRBJ2-7; no clear D gene. Trimming left V 0 bases short and J 0 bases short, with 27 bases between. The CDR3 extends over 21 amino acids. The germline V gene encodes CDR1 MRHNA and CDR2 SNTAGT. The CDR3 DNA sequence: TGTGCCAGCAGTGACTCGGGCTCGATGGTCATCCGCGAGAAAAGCTCCTACGAGCAGTACGTC. This encodes CASSDSGSMVIREKSSYEQYV.

The CDR3 here is CASRAPGPSTDTQYF. CDR3 DNA sequence: TGTGCCAGCAGGGCCCCAGGCCCAAGCACAGATACGCAGTATTTT. The rearrangement links TRBV28 to TRBJ2-3; no clear D gene. V lost 6 bases and J 0 bases, leaving 13 bases between the germline ends. The CDR3 contains 15 residues. Germline V gene lookup returns CDR1 MDHEN and CDR2 SYDVKM. The full variable domain, with the rest looked up from reference TRBV28 and TRBJ2-3, is DVKVTQSSRYLVKRTGEKVFLECVQDMDHENMFWYRQDPGLGLRLIYFSYDVKMKEKGDIPEGYSVSREKKERFSLILESASTNQTSMYLCASRAPGPSTDTQYFGPGTRLTVL.

The chain joins TRBV6-4 to TRBJ2-1, with 7 positions matching TRBD2. The CDR3 loop spans 15 amino acids. Germline CDR1 is MRHNA and CDR2 is SNTAGT. After removal of 3 bases from V and 10 bases from J, the junction contained 12 bases not matched to a gene. CDR3 in amino acids: CASSEASGLRGEQFF. CDR3 coding DNA: TGTGCCAGCAGTGAAGCTAGCGGCCTCCGGGGGGAGCAGTTCTTC.